A single sample gave rise to the 18 T cell receptor beta chains below, sequenced in a study of blood T cell repertoires in COVID-19. Method: immunoSEQ multiplex PCR; TCRdb's copy keeps in-frame clones and lacks some. The profile shows 150,000 or so clones, approximately 86% of them singletons. Sequenced sample: peripheral blood. Receptors originate from a man between 60 and 75 years old with COVID-19, enrolled during active disease.

The V gene is TRBV30, the J gene TRBJ2-3; D unclear. The CDR3 consists of 13 residues. V was pared by 6 bases and J by 4 bases, with 14 bases between. Germline V CDR1 and CDR2: GTSNPN, SVGIG (reference sequence). The CDR3 DNA follows: TGTGCCTGCCTGTGGAATCAGGCAGATACGCAGTATTTT. Translated: CACLWNQADTQYF. Combining the CDR3 with reference TRBV30 and TRBJ2-3 gives the whole variable domain SQTIHQWPATLVQPVGSPLSLECTVEGTSNPNLYWYRQAAGRGLQLLFYSVGIGQISSEVPQNLSASRPQDRQFILSSKKLLLSDSGFYLCACLWNQADTQYFGPGTRLTVL.

The genes are TRBV19 and TRBJ2-3; D is unresolved. The germline V and J ends were trimmed by 4 bases and 5 bases, with 4 bases remaining between them. This CDR3 region has 11 residues. CDR1 is LNHDA and CDR2 is SQIVND in the germline V gene (reference sequence). CDR3 sequence reads: CASSRQDTQYF. Written as DNA, the CDR3 is TGTGCCAGTAGTAGACAAGATACGCAGTATTTT.

The J gene is TRBJ2-3, the V gene TRBV7-2; 7 bases line up with TRBD1. In germline, CDR1 is SGHTA, CDR2 FQGNSA. This CDR3 contains 13 residues. Trimming removed 5 bases from V and 4 bases from J; junction bases left unmatched: 3. The CDR3 region is CASSKQGADTQYF. DNA for the CDR3: TGTGCCAGCAGCAAGCAGGGGGCAGATACGCAGTATTTT.

The sample holds a few counts of this clone. The chain is built from TRBV13 and TRBJ1-2; weak D call: TRBD1 (5 bases). Germline-derived CDR1 and CDR2 are PRHDT and FYEKMQ (reference sequence). Trimming removed 5 bases from V and 4 bases from J, with 11 bases in between. There are 13 residues in the CDR3. CDR3 bases: TGTGCCAGCAGCCTACAGGAAAGCTATGGCTACACCTTC. Protein sequence: CASSLQESYGYTF. Supplemented by reference TRBV13 and TRBJ1-2, the full variable domain reads AAGVIQSPRHLIKEKRETATLKCYPIPRHDTVYWYQQGPGQDPQFLISFYEKMQSDKGSIPDRFSAQQFSDYHSELNMSSLELGDSALYFCASSLQESYGYTFGSGTRLTVV.

The chain combines TRBV7-2 with TRBJ2-1; 8 bases agree with TRBD1. Germline V lookup: CDR1 SGHTA, CDR2 FQGNSA. After removal of 1 base from V and 7 bases from J, the junction contained 0 bases not matched to a gene. The CDR3 sequence is 13 residues long. The DNA for the CDR3 is TGTGCCAGCAGCTTAGGGACAGGGAATGAGCAGTTCTTC. Amino acid sequence: CASSLGTGNEQFF.

The V gene is TRBV9, the J gene TRBJ2-7, with a tentative D call TRBD2 (6 bases). The V and J ends lost 1 base and 7 bases respectively, with 6 bases between them. Germline-derived CDR1 and CDR2 are SGDLS and YYNGEE. The CDR3 extends over 11 amino acids. The CDR3 reads CASSVLAEQYF. For the CDR3, the DNA is TGTGCCAGCAGCGTACTAGCGGAGCAGTACTTC.

The chain uses TRBV5-6 and TRBJ1-6; no firm D call. Per the germline V gene, CDR1 is SGHDT and CDR2 is YYEEEE. Trimming stripped 6 bases from V and 6 bases from J, with 19 bases between. The CDR3 consists of 16 residues. CDR3 DNA sequence: TGTGCCAGCAACAGCTTGGATAGAGAACCTAATTCACCCCTCCACTTT. This encodes CASNSLDREPNSPLHF.

This clone was counted only a few times. Distinct nucleotide sequences in the sample also encode this CDR3. The rearrangement uses TRBV19 and TRBJ2-5; 8 bases line up with TRBD1. Germline loops: CDR1 LNHDA, CDR2 SQIVND (reference sequence). The CDR3 runs to 14 residues. V shed 6 bases and J 2 bases; nucleotides not matched to a gene: 5. CDR3 nucleotides: TGTGCCAGTAGACGAACAGGGGGTCAAGAGACCCAGTACTTC. Protein sequence: CASRRTGGQETQYF.

The chain joins TRBV7-9 to TRBJ1-1, with 7 positions matching TRBD1. Looked up from germline, CDR1 is SEHNR and CDR2 is FQNEAQ (reference sequence). Trimming at V came to 1 base and at J to 13 bases, leaving 6 bases not matched to a gene. The CDR3 covers 12 residues. The DNA for the CDR3 is TGTGCCAGCAGCTTAGATGCTGGACAGGATTTCTTT. It translates to CASSLDAGQDFF.

The V and J genes are TRBV6-1 and TRBJ2-6; maybe TRBD1 (6 bases). This CDR3 is built from 16 residues. V gave up 4 bases and J gave up 4 bases, with 14 bases separating them. Germline V gene lookup returns CDR1 MNHNS and CDR2 SASEGT. The CDR3 bases are TGTGCCAGCAGTGTATTCGACAGGTCGGGGGCCAACGTCCTGACTTTC. This codes for CASSVFDRSGANVLTF.

The CDR3 DNA sequence: TGTGCCAGCAGTCATCGCACAGATACGCAGTATTTT. Translated, it gives CASSHRTDTQYF. The chain joins TRBV27 to TRBJ2-3; no clear D. The germline V gene has CDR1 MNHEY and CDR2 SMNVEV (reference sequence). The CDR3 runs to 12 residues. V lost 5 bases to trimming and J lost 1 base, with 4 bases between them.

The chain is built from TRBV4-2 and TRBJ1-2, with 8 nucleotides matching TRBD1. The CDR3 loop spans 16 amino acids. The V and J ends lost 3 bases and 5 bases, in that order; junction bases with no gene match: 11. Germline values: CDR1 LGHNA, CDR2 YNFKEQ. In nucleotides, the CDR3 is TGTGCCAGCAGCCAGCCGGGACAGGTCCATCTTTATGGCTACACCTTC. As protein: CASSQPGQVHLYGYTF.

This chain joins TRBV4-3 and TRBJ2-1, with TRBD2 as a possible D gene (7 bases). The V gene's germline CDR1 is LGHNA and CDR2 YSLEER. V gave up 4 bases and J gave up 3 bases, with 19 bases separating them. CDR3 length: 17 amino acids. In DNA, the CDR3 is TGCGCCAGCAGCCCCCAAGGGGGAGGGACACTCTACAATGAGCAGTTCTTC. Residues: CASSPQGGGTLYNEQFF.

This chain links TRBV7-2 with TRBJ1-6; perhaps TRBD1 as D (6 bases). CDR1 is SGHTA and CDR2 is FQGNSA in the germline V gene. The V gene lost 2 bases and the J gene lost 10 bases, with 18 bases spanning the gap. CDR3 size: 16 residues. CDR3 sequence reads: CASSLTGQPNTSPLHF. The CDR3 DNA sequence: TGTGCCAGCAGCTTAACTGGACAGCCCAATACCTCACCCCTCCACTTT.

A few counts support this clone. This chain links TRBV7-9 with TRBJ2-3, with D possibly matching TRBD1 (6 bases). V dropped 5 bases and J dropped 5 bases, with 17 bases sitting between them. CDR1 is SEHNR and CDR2 is FQNEAQ in the germline V gene (reference sequence). CDR3 size: 15 residues. CDR3 sequence (DNA): TGTGCCAGCAGCCCAGGGGCTAGCCCAGGAGATACGCAGTATTTT. It yields the protein CASSPGASPGDTQYF.

This clone was counted only a few times. The V gene is TRBV7-2, the J gene TRBJ1-1; D uncertain. Germline CDR1 is SGHTA and CDR2 is FQGNSA. The V end was cut by 4 bases, the J end by 2 bases, with 8 bases between. The CDR3 length is 13 residues. The CDR3 spells CASSWSSNTEAFF. Written as DNA, the CDR3 is TGTGCCAGCAGCTGGAGTTCCAACACTGAAGCTTTCTTT. The entire variable domain, with the rest obtained from reference TRBV7-2 and TRBJ1-1, is as follows: GAGVSQSPSNKVTEKGKDVELRCDPISGHTALYWYRQSLGQGLEFLIYFQGNSAPDKSGLPSDRFSAERTGGSVSTLTIQRTQQEDSAVYLCASSWSSNTEAFFGQGTRLTVV.

This chain links TRBV4-1 with TRBJ1-1; D is possibly TRBD1 (6 bases). Germline V gene sequence: CDR1 MGHRA, CDR2 YSYEKL. V was cut by 3 bases and J by 6 bases, with 11 bases left in between. This CDR3 has 13 residues. CDR3 protein: CASSHQDSSEAFF. The CDR3 DNA reads TGCGCCAGCAGCCATCAGGACAGCTCTGAAGCTTTCTTT.

The chain couples TRBV10-3 to TRBJ1-1; D possibly corresponds to TRBD1 (5 bases). Germline V lookup: CDR1 ENHRY, CDR2 SYGVKD. V dropped 3 bases and J dropped 6 bases, with 14 bases sitting between them. CDR3 length equals 14 residues. CDR3: CAISDGAGYAEAFF. CDR3 coding DNA: TGTGCCATCAGTGATGGGGCAGGGTACGCTGAAGCTTTCTTT.